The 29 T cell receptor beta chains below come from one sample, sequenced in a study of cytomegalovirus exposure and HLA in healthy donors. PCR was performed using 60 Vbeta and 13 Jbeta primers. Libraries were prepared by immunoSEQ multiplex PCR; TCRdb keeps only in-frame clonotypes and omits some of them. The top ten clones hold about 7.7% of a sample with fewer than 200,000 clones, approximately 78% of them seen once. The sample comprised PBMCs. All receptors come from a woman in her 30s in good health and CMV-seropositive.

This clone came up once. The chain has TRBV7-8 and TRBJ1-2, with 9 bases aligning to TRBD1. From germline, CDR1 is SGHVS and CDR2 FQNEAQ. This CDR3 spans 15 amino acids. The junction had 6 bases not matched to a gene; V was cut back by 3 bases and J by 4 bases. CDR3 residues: CASSLGTGGVYGYTF. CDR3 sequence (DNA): TGTGCCAGCAGCTTGGGTACAGGGGGCGTCTATGGCTACACCTTC. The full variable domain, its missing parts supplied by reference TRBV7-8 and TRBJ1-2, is GAGVSQSPRYKVAKRGQDVALRCDPISGHVSLFWYQQALGQGPEFLTYFQNEAQLDKSGLPSDRFFAERPEGSVSTLKIQRTQQEDSAVYLCASSLGTGGVYGYTFGSGTRLTVV.

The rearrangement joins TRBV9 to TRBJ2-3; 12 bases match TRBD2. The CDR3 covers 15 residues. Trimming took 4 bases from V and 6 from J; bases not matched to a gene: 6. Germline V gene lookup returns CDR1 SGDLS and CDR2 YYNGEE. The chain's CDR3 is CASSPWTSGEDTQYF. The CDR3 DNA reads TGTGCCAGCAGCCCCTGGACTAGCGGGGAGGATACGCAGTATTTT.

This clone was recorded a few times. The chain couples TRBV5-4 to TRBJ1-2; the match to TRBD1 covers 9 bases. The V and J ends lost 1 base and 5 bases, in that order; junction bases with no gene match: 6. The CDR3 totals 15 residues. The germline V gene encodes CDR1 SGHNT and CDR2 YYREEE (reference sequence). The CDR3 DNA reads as TGTGCCAGCAGCTTGTACGGGACAGGGCCATATGGCTACACCTTC. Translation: CASSLYGTGPYGYTF. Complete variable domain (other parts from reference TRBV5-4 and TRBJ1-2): ETGVTQSPTHLIKTRGQQVTLRCSSQSGHNTVSWYQQALGQGPQFIFQYYREEENGRGNFPPRFSGLQFPNYSSELNVNALELDDSALYLCASSLYGTGPYGYTFGSGTRLTVV.

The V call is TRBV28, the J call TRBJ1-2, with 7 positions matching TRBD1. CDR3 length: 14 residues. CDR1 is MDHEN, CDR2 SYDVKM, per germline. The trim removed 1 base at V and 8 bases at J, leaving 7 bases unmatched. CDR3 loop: CASSLYRGSGGYTF. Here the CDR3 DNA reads TGTGCCAGCAGTTTATACAGGGGTAGTGGGGGCTACACCTTC.

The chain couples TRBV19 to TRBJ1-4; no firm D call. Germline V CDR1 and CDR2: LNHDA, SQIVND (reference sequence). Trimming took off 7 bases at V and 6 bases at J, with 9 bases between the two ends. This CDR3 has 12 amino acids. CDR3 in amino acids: CASTRADEKLFF. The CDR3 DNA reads TGTGCCAGTACGCGGGCGGATGAAAAACTGTTTTTT.

As DNA, the CDR3 is TGCGCCAGCAGCTTGTCGAGGGGGCCTCTCTCCTACAATGAGCAGTTCTTC. The encoded protein is CASSLSRGPLSYNEQFF. The V call is TRBV5-1, the J call TRBJ2-1; TRBD1 matches at 7 bases. The trim removed 1 base at V and 0 bases at J, leaving 7 bases unmatched. The CDR3 contains 17 residues. Germline V gene sequence: CDR1 SGHRS, CDR2 YFSETQ.

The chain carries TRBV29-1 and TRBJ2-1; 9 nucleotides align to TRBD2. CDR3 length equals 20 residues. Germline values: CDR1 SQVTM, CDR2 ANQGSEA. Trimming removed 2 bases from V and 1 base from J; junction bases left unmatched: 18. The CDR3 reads CSVELEPEAGGTHSYNEQFF. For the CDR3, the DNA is TGCAGCGTTGAACTCGAGCCCGAAGCGGGGGGTACCCATTCCTACAATGAGCAGTTCTTC.

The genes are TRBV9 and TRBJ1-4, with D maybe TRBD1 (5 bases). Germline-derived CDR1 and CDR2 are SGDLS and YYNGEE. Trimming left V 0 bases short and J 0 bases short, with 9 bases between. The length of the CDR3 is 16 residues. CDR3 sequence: CASSVGQTATNEKLFF. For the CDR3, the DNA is TGTGCCAGCAGCGTAGGGCAGACAGCAACTAATGAAAAACTGTTTTTT.

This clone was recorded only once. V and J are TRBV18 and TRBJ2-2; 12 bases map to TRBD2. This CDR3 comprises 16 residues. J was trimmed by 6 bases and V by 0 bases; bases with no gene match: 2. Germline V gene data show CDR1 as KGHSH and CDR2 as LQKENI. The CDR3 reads CASSPPTSGGPGELFF. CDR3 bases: TGTGCCAGCTCACCACCGACTAGCGGGGGACCCGGGGAGCTGTTTTTT.

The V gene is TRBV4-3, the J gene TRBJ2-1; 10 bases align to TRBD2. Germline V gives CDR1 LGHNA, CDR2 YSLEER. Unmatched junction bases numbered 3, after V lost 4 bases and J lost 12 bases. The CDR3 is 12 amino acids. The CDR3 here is CASSPSGGRQFF. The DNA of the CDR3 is TGCGCCAGCAGCCCTAGCGGGGGTCGGCAGTTCTTC.

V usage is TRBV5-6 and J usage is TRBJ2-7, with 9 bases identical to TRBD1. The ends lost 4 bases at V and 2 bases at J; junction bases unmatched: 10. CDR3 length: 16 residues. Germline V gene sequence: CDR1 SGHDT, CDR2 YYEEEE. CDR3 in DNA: TGTGCCAGCAGCACCCCGACAGGGGGAAAGACCTACGAGCAGTACTTC. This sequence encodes CASSTPTGGKTYEQYF.

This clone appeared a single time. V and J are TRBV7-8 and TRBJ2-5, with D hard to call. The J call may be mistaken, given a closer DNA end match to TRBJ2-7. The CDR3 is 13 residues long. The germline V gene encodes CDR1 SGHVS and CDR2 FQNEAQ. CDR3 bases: TGTGCCAGCAGCACGGAGTTTTTCCACGAGCAGTACTTC. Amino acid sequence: CASSTEFFHEQYF.

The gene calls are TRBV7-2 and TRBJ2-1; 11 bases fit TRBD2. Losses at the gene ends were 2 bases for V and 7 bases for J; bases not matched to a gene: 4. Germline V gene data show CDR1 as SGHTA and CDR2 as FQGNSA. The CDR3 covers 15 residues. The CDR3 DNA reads TGTGCCAGCAGCTTACCTAGCGGGGGGAGGAATGAGCAGTTCTTC. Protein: CASSLPSGGRNEQFF.

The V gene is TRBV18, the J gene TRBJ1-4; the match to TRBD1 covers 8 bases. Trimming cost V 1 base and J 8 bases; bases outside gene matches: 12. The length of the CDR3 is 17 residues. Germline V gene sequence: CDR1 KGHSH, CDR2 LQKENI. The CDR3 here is CASSPLGTGPGDEKLFF. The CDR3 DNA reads TGTGCCAGCTCACCACTGGGGACAGGTCCGGGGGACGAAAAACTGTTTTTT.

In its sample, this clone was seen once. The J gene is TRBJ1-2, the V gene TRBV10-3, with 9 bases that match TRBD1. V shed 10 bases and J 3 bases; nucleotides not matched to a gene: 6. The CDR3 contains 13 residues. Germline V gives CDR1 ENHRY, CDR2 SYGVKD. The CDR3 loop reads CASSTGGDYGYTF. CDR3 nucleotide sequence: TGTGCCAGCTCAACAGGGGGCGACTATGGCTACACCTTC.

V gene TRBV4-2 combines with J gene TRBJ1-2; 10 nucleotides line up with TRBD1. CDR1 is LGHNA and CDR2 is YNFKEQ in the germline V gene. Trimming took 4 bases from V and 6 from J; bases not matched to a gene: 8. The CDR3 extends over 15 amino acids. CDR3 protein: CASSPDRGQWDGYTF. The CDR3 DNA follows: TGTGCCAGCAGCCCTGACAGGGGGCAGTGGGATGGCTACACCTTC.

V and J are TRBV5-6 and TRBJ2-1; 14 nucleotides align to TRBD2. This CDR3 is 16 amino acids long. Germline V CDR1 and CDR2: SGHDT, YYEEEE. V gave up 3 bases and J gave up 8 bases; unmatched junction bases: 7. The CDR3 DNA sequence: TGTGCCAGCAGCTCTCGGACTAGCGGGGGGCTGGATGAGCAGTTCTTC. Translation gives CASSSRTSGGLDEQFF.

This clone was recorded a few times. CDR3 in amino acids: CASSQGGRIQETQYF. The CDR3 DNA reads as TGCGCCAGCAGCCAGGGAGGACGGATACAAGAGACCCAGTACTTC. The chain combines TRBV5-1 with TRBJ2-5, with a possible D match to TRBD2 (6 bases). V gave up 4 bases and J gave up 2 bases, with 15 bases separating them. The germline CDR1 and CDR2 sequences are SGHRS and YFSETQ. There are 15 residues in the CDR3.

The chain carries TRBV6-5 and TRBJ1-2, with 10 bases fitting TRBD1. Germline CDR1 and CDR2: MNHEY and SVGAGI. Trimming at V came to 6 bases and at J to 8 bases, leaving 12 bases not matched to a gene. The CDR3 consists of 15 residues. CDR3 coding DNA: TGTGCCAGCAGCCCCGGACAGGGGGTAATTAAAGGCTACACCTTC. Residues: CASSPGQGVIKGYTF.

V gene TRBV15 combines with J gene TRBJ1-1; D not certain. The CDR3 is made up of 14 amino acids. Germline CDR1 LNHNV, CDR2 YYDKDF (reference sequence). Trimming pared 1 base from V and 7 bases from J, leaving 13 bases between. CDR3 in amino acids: CATSRGRVWDEAFF. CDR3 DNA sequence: TGTGCCACCAGCAGAGGGAGGGTGTGGGATGAAGCTTTCTTT.

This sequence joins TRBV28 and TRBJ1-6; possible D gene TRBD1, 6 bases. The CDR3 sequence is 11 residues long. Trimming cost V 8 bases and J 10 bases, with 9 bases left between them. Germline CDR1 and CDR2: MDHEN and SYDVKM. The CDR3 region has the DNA TGTGCCAGCCAAGGGGGATCACCCCTCCACTTT. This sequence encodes CASQGGSPLHF.

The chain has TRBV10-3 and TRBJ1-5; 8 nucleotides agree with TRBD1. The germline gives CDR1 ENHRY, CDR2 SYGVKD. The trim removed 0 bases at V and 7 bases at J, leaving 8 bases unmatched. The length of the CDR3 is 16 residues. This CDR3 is CAISESWQGARQPQHF. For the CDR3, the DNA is TGTGCCATCAGTGAGTCGTGGCAGGGGGCCAGGCAGCCCCAGCATTTT.

The CDR3 region has the DNA TGTGCCAGTAGTCCTCGAGTACTGACAGGGGGCAACTATGGCTACACCTTC. Encoded protein: CASSPRVLTGGNYGYTF. The chain links TRBV19 to TRBJ1-2, with TRBD1 matching 10 bases. There are 17 residues in the CDR3. V was pared by 5 bases and J by 2 bases, with 11 bases of the junction left unmatched. The germline gives CDR1 LNHDA, CDR2 SQIVND (reference sequence).

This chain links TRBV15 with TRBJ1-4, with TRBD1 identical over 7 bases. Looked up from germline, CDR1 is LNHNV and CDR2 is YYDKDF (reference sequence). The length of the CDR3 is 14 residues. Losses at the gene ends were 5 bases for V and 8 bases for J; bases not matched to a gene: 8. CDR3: CATSSTGYGEKLFF. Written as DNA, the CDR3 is TGTGCCACCAGCTCGACAGGGTATGGAGAAAAACTGTTTTTT.

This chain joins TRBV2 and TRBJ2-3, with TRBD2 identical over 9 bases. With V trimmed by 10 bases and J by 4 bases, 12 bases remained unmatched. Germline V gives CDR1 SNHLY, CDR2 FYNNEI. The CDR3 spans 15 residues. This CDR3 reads CATLGGGGAPDTQYF. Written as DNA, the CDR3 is TGTGCCACCTTAGGGGGCGGGGGGGCCCCAGATACGCAGTATTTT. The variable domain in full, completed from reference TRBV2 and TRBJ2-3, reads EPEVTQTPSHQVTQMGQEVILRCVPISNHLYFYWYRQILGQKVEFLVSFYNNEISEKSEIFDDQFSVERPDGSNFTLKIRSTKLEDSAMYFCATLGGGGAPDTQYFGPGTRLTVL.

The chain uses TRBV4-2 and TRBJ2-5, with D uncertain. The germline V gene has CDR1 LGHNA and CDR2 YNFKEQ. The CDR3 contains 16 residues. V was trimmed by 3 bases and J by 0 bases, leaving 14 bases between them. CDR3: CASSHVTRQYQETQYF. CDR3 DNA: TGTGCCAGCAGCCATGTTACTCGTCAATACCAAGAGACCCAGTACTTC.

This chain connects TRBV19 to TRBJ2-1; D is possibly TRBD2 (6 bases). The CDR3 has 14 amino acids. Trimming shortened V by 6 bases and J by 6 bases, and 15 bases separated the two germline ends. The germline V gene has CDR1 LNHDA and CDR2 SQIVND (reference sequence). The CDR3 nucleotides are TGTGCCAGTAGAAACCCCGGGACTGCCAATGAGCAGTTCTTC. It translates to CASRNPGTANEQFF.

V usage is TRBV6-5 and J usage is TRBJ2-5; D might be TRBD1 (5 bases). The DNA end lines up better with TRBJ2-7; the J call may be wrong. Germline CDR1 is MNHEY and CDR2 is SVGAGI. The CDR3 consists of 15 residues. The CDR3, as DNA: TGTGCCAGCAGTTACTCATTCGACAGAATGGGCGAGCAGTACTTC. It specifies CASSYSFDRMGEQYF.

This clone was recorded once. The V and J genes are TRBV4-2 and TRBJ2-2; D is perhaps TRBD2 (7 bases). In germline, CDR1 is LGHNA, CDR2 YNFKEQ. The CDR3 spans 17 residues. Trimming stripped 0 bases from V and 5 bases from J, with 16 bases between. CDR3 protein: CASSQEGRGALTGELFF. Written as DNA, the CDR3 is TGTGCCAGCAGCCAAGAGGGCCGGGGGGCCCTTACCGGGGAGCTGTTTTTT.